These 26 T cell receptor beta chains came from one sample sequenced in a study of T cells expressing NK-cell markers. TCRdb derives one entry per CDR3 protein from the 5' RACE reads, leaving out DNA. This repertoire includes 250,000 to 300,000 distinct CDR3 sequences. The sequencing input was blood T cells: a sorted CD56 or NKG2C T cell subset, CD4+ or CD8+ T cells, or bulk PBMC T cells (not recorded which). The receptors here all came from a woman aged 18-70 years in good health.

CDR3 residues: CSVVGDSAETQYF. The genes are TRBV29-1 and TRBJ2-5; TCRdb lists TRBD2, though no DNA is available to test this call. From germline, CDR1 is SQVTM and CDR2 ANQGSEA. The CDR3 length is 13 residues.

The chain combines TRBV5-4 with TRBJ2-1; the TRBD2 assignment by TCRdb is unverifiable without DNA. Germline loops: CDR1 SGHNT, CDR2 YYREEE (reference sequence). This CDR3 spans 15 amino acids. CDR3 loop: CASGLGSGANYEQFF.

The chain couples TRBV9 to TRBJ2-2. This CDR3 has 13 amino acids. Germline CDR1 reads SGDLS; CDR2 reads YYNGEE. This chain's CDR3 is CASSVMITGELFF.

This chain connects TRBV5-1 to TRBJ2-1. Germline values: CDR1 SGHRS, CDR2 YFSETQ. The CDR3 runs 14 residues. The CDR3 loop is CASSLASLRNEQFF.

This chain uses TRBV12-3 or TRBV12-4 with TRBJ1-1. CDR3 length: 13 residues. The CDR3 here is CASKERENTEAFF.

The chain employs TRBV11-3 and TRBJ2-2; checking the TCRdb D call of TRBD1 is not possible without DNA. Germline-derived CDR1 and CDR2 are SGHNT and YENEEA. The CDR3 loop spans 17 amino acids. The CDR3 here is CASSLAAAGSHTGELFF.

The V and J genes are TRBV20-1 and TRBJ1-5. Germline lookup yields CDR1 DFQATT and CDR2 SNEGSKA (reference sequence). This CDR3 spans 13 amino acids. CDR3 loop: CSASDRPDQPQHF.

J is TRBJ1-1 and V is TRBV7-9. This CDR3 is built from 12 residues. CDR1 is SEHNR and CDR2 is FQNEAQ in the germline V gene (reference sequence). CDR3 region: CASMGGGTEAFF.

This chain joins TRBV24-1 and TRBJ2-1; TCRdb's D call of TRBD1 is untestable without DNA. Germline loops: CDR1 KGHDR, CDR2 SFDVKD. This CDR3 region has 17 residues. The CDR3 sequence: CATSDQARGQLYNEQFF.

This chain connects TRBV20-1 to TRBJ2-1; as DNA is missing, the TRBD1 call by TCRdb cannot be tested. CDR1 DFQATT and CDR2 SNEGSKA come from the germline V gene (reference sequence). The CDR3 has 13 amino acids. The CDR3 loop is CSSLGGSHNEQFF.

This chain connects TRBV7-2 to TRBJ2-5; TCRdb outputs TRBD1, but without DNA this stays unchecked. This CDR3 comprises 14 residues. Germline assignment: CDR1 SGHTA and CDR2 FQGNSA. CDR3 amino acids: CANSRGGAGETQYF.

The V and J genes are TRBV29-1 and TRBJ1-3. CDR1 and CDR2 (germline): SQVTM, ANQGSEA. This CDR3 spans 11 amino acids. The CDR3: CSGHSGNTIYF. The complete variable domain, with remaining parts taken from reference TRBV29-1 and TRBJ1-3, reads SAVISQKPSRDICQRGTSLTIQCQVDSQVTMMFWYRQQPGQSLTLIATANQGSEATYESGFVIDKFPISRPNLTFSTLTVSNMSPEDSSIYLCSGHSGNTIYFGEGSWLTVV.

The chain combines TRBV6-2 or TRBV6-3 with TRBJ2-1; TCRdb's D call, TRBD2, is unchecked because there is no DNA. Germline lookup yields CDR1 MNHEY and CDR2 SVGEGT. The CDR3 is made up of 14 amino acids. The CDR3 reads CASSYSGLASRKFF.

The CDR3 sequence is CASSLFRLAGGARTDTQYF. The rearrangement uses TRBV7-8 and TRBJ2-3; TCRdb designates TRBD2, a call that cannot be tested without DNA. Germline values: CDR1 SGHVS, CDR2 FQNEAQ. The CDR3 extends over 19 amino acids.

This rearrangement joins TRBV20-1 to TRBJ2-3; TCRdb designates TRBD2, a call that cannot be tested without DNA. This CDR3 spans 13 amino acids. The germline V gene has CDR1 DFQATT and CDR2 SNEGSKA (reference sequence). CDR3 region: CSGGRRSTDTQYF.

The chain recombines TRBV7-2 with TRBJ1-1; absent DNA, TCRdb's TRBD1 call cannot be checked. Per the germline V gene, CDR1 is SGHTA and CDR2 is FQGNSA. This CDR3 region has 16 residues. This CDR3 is CASSLASQGMRTEAFF.

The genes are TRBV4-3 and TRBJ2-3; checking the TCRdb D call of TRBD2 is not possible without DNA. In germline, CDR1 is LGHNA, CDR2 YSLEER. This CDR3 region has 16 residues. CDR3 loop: CASSQVGTSDTDTQYF.

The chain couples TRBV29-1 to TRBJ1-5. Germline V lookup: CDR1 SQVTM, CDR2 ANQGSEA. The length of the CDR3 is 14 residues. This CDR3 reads CSPSSLGKRQPQHF.

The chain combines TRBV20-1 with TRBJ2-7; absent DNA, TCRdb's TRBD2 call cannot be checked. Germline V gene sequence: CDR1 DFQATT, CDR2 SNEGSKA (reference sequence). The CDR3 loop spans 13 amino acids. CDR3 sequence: CSAGDSGSYEQYF.

The CDR3 spells CSVDRGRGNQPQHF. This chain uses TRBV20-1 with TRBJ1-5; without DNA, the TCRdb call of TRBD1 cannot be checked. Germline-derived CDR1 and CDR2 are DFQATT and SNEGSKA (reference sequence). CDR3 length: 14 residues.

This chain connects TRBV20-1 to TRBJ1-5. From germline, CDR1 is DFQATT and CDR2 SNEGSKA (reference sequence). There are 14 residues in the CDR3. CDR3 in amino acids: CSADDLRGNQPQHF.

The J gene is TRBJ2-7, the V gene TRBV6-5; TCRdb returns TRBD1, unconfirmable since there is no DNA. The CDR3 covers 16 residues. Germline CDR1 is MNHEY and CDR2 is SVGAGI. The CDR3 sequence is CASSYSWDRGGKEQYF.

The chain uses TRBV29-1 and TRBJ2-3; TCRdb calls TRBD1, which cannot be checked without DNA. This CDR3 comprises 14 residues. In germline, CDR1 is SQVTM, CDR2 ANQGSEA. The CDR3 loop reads CSEKWGSSTDTQYF.

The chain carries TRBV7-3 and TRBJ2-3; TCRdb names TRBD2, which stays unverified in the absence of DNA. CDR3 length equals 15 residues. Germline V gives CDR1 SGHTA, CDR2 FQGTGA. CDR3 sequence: CASSFSGGGTDTQYF.

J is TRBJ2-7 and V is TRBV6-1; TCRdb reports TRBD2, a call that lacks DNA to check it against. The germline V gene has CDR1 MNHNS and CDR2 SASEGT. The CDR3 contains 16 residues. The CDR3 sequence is CASSRGTSGRSYEQYF.

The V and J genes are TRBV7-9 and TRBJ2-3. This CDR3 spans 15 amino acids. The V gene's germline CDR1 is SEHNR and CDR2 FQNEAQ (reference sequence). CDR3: CASSFQSKGTDTQYF.